This T cell receptor (beta chain) derives from a study of human T cells and chemical hapten exposure. Study results and caveats: DPC sensitization left the count of TCRs above 1 in 1000 unchanged.

The authors extracted total RNA from unfractionated whole blood. J was trimmed by 7 bases and V by 1 base; bases with no gene match: 2. The CDR3 extends over 15 amino acids. The germline V gene encodes CDR1 SGHTA and CDR2 FQGNSA. In this sample, this clonotype turned up a few times. Its antigen is unknown. TCRdb independently ran MiXCR on the 5' RACE reads; one entry per CDR3 protein. This sample has approximately 81,000 distinct CDR3 sequences, with approximately 7.7% found just once. The origin of this receptor is a male donor in good health. V and J are TRBV7-2 and TRBJ2-1; the match to TRBD2 covers 12 bases. The CDR3 sequence: CASSLVGLAGNEQFF. The DNA for the CDR3 is TGTGCCAGCAGCTTAGTAGGACTAGCGGGGAATGAGCAGTTCTTC. Using reference TRBV7-2 and TRBJ2-1 for the parts outside the CDR3, the full variable domain is GAGVSQSPSNKVTEKGKDVELRCDPISGHTALYWYRQSLGQGLEFLIYFQGNSAPDKSGLPSDRFSAERTGGSVSTLTIQRTQQEDSAVYLCASSLVGLAGNEQFFGPGTRLTVL.